A selection of T cell receptor beta chains follows, all from one sample in a study of blood T cell repertoires in COVID-19. Assay used: immunoSEQ multiplex PCR; TCRdb lists only in-frame clones, some missing. The table lists some 220,000 clones, roughly 80% of them singletons. Material: peripheral blood. These receptors were taken from a woman aged 60-75 years who had recovered from COVID-19. The CDR3 runs from the conserved cysteine through the conserved F or W. The D gene is left open where the match is weak. Clone size is shown for a subset of rows, as once, few, many or a class of expanded clone.

clone size | D gene | J gene | V gene | CDR3 protein | CDR3 DNA
once | . | TRBJ2-5 | TRBV29-1 | CSVGGTRETQYF | TGCAGCGTGGGCGGGACTCGGGAGACCCAGTACTTC
. | . | TRBJ2-5 | TRBV7-7 | CASSLAATAQETQYF | TGTGCTAGCAGCTTAGCTGCCACAGCCCAAGAGACCCAGTACTTC
. | TRBD2 | TRBJ2-1 | TRBV11-3 | CASSLERWGSGGAINEQFF | TGTGCCAGCAGCCTAGAGAGGTGGGGCAGCGGGGGGGCCATCAATGAGCAGTTCTTC
. | TRBD1 | TRBJ1-5 | TRBV15 | CATSRGFPDRDNQPQHF | TGTGCCACCAGCAGAGGGTTTCCGGACAGGGACAATCAGCCCCAGCATTTT
once | . | TRBJ1-2 | TRBV7-9 | CASSQLQGFFTHYGYTF | TGTGCCAGCAGCCAATTACAGGGTTTTTTCACACACTATGGCTACACCTTC
. | TRBD2 | TRBJ2-5 | TRBV4-2 | CASSQDSGGGETQYF | TGTGCCAGCAGCCAAGACTCGGGGGGGGGAGAGACCCAGTACTTC
few | TRBD2 | TRBJ2-7 | TRBV6-5 | CATVGYSGAYEQYF | TGTGCCACAGTGGGGTATAGCGGGGCCTACGAGCAGTACTTC
. | TRBD2 | TRBJ2-7 | TRBV13 | CASSLALAGGSEQYF | TGTGCCAGCAGCTTAGCCCTAGCGGGGGGTTCTGAGCAGTACTTC
. | TRBD1 | TRBJ2-5 | TRBV5-1 | CASSLETGQETQYF | TGCGCCAGCAGCTTGGAGACAGGGCAAGAGACCCAGTACTTC
. | . | TRBJ1-1 | TRBV7-3 | CASSLIRSRNTEAFF | TGTGCCAGCAGCTTAATCCGAAGCCGGAACACTGAAGCTTTCTTT
. | . | TRBJ1-4 | TRBV28 | CASSLGQATGGEKLFF | TGTGCCAGCAGTTTAGGTCAGGCAACGGGAGGTGAAAAACTGTTTTTT
. | . | TRBJ2-5 | TRBV6-4 | CASSDSEGETQYF | TGTGCCAGCAGTGACTCGGAGGGGGAGACCCAGTACTTC
. | TRBD2 | TRBJ2-1 | TRBV4-2 | CASSQEHPFIAGGHRTEQFF | TGTGCCAGCAGCCAAGAGCACCCTTTTATAGCGGGGGGGCATAGGACGGAGCAGTTCTTC
. | TRBD2 | TRBJ2-3 | TRBV19 | CASIGTSGVSTDTQYF | TGTGCCAGTATCGGGACTAGCGGGGTTAGCACAGATACGCAGTATTTT
. | . | TRBJ1-1 | TRBV27 | CASNSPGDTEAFF | TGTGCCAGCAATTCCCCGGGGGACACTGAAGCTTTCTTT
. | . | TRBJ2-7 | TRBV6-5 | CASSYFQGNEQYF | TGTGCCAGCAGTTACTTCCAGGGCAACGAGCAGTACTTC
. | TRBD1 | TRBJ1-4 | TRBV2 | CASGTEVLNEKLFF | TGTGCCAGCGGGACAGAAGTACTTAATGAAAAACTGTTTTTT
. | TRBD2 | TRBJ2-1 | TRBV9 | CASSAGGGLADGEQFF | TGTGCCAGCAGCGCCGGAGGGGGACTAGCGGACGGTGAGCAGTTCTTC
. | . | TRBJ1-1 | TRBV30 | CAWSVAGRGNTEAFF | TGTGCCTGGAGTGTAGCTGGGAGGGGGAACACTGAAGCTTTCTTT
once | . | TRBJ2-7 | TRBV6-5 | CASSPPTGTYEQYF | TGTGCCAGCAGCCCCCCGACGGGGACCTACGAGCAGTACTTC